This T cell receptor beta chain was profiled in a study of TIL therapy for anti-PD-1-resistant metastatic lung cancer. Study context: Tumors were harvested before any PD-1/PD-L1 blockade. Median tumor PD-L1 proportion score was approximately 6.3%. By whole-exome sequencing, median non-synonymous tumor mutation burden was roughly 1.4 mutations per megabase.

Sequencing used immunoSEQ v3. Assay used: immunoSEQ multiplex PCR; TCRdb lists only in-frame clones, some missing. In the table there are around 33,000 clones, around three quarters of which are singletons. Time point given: pre-treatment sample, taken before nivolumab and TIL therapy. Enrollment ran from 2017 to January 2020. The junction had 9 bases not matched to a gene; V was cut back by 3 bases and J by 5 bases. CDR1 and CDR2 (germline): SGHTS, YDEGEE. The CDR3 consists of 15 residues. The chain carries TRBV5-8 and TRBJ2-7, with 9 positions matching TRBD2. The clonotype originates from a woman aged 30-85 years with non-small cell lung cancer. This material consisted of blood, taken at baseline. CDR3 region: CASSSLEGLANEQYF. Written as DNA, the CDR3 is TGTGCCAGCAGCTCCCTGGAGGGACTAGCTAACGAGCAGTACTTC.